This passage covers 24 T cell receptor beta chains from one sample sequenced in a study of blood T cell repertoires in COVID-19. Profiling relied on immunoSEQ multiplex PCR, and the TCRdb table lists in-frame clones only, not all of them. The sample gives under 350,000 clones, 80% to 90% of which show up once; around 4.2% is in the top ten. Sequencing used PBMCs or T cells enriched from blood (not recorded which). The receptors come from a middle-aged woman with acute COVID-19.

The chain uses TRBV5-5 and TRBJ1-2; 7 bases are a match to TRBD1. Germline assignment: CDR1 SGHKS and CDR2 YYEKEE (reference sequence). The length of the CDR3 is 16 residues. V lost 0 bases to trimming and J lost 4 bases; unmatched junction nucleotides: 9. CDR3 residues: CASSLAPGTAGYGYTF. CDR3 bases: TGTGCCAGCAGCTTGGCCCCCGGGACAGCTGGCTATGGCTACACCTTC. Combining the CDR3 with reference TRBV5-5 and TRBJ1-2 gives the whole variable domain DAGVTQSPTHLIKTRGQQVTLRCSPISGHKSVSWYQQVLGQGPQFIFQYYEKEERGRGNFPDRFSARQFPNYSSELNVNALLLGDSALYLCASSLAPGTAGYGYTFGSGTRLTVV.

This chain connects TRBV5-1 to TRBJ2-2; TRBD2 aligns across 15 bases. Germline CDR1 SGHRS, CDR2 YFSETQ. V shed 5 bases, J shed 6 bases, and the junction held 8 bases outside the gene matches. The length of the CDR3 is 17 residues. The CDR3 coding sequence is TGCGCCAGCAGTCTTTGGGGACTAGCGGGAGGAGCCGGGGAGCTGTTTTTT. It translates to CASSLWGLAGGAGELFF.

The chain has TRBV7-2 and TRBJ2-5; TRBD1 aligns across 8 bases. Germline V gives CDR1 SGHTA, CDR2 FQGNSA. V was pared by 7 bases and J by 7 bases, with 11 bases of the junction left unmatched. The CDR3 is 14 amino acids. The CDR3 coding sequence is TGTGCCAGCAACCCGGGACAGGCCGGAGGGACCCAGTACTTC. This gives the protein CASNPGQAGGTQYF.

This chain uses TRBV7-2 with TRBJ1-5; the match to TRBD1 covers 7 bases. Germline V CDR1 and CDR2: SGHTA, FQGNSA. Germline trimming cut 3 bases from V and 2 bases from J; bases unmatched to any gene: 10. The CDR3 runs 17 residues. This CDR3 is CASSFRPADRGNQPQHF. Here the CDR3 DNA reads TGTGCCAGCAGCTTTCGTCCAGCAGACAGGGGCAATCAGCCCCAGCATTTT. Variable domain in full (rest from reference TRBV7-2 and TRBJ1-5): GAGVSQSPSNKVTEKGKDVELRCDPISGHTALYWYRQSLGQGLEFLIYFQGNSAPDKSGLPSDRFSAERTGGSVSTLTIQRTQQEDSAVYLCASSFRPADRGNQPQHFGDGTRLSIL.

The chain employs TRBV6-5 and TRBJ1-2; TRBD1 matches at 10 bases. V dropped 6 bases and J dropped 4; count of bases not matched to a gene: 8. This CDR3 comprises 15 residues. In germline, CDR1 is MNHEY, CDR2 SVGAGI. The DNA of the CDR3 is TGTGCCAGCAGGAGGACAGGGGGGAACTCCTATGGCTACACCTTC. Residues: CASRRTGGNSYGYTF.

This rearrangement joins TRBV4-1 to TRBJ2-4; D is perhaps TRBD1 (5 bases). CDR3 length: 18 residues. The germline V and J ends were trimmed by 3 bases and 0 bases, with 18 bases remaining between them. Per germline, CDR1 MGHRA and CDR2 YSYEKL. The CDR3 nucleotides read TGCGCCAGCAGCCACTTGACAGCCCAACCTCTAGCCAAAAACATTCAGTACTTC. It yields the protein CASSHLTAQPLAKNIQYF.

In DNA, the CDR3 is TGTGCCAGCAGTGCCACAGGGATGGGTTTAGGAGAGACCCAGTACTTC. This encodes CASSATGMGLGETQYF. V gene TRBV28 combines with J gene TRBJ2-5; tentatively, D is TRBD1 (6 bases). Per germline, CDR1 MDHEN and CDR2 SYDVKM. This CDR3 is built from 16 residues. V was trimmed by 5 bases and J by 4 bases, leaving 20 bases between them.

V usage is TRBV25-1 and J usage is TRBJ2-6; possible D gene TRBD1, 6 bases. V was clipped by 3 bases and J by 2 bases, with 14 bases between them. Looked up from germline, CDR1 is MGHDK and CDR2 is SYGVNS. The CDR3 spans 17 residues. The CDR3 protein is CASSDAQGRPGANVLTF. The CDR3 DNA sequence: TGTGCCAGCAGTGATGCACAGGGCCGCCCTGGGGCCAACGTCCTGACTTTC.

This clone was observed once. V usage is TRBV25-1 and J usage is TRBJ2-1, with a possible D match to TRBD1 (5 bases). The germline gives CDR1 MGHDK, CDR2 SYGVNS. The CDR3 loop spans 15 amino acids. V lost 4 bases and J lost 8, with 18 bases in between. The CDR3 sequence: CASSVDQGQRDEQFF. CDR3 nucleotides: TGTGCCAGCAGTGTTGATCAGGGTCAGCGCGATGAGCAGTTCTTC.

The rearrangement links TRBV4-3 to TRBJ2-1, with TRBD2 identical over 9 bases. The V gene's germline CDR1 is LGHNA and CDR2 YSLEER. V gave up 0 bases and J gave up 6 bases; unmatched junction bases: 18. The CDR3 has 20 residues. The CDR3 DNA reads TGCGCCAGCAGCCAAGACCTGGCGGGAGGGCAAGGGTGGGTTGGCAATGAGCAGTTCTTC. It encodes CASSQDLAGGQGWVGNEQFF.

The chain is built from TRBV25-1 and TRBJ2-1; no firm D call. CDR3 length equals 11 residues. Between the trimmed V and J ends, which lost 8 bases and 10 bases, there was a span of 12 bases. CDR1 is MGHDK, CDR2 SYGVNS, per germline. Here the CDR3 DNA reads TGTGCCAGCTTTAGCCCCTCCGAGCAGTTCTTC. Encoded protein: CASFSPSEQFF.

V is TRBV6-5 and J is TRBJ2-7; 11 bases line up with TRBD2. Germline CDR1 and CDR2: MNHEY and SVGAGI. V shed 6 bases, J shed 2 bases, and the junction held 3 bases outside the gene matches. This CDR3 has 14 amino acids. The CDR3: CASRRTSGPYEQYF. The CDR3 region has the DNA TGTGCCAGCAGAAGGACTAGCGGGCCCTACGAGCAGTACTTC.

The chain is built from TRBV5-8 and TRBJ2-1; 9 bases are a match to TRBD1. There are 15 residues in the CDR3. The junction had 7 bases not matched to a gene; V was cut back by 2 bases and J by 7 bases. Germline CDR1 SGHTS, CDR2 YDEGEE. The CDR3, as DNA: TGTGCCAGCAGCTTACCGGGACAGGGTTTAAATGAGCAGTTCTTC. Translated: CASSLPGQGLNEQFF.

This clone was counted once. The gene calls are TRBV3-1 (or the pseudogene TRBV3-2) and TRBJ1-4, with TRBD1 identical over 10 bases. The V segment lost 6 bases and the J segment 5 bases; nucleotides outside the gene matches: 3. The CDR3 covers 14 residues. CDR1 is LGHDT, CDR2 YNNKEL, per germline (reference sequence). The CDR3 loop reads CASSMGQGNEKLFF. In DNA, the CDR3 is TGTGCCAGCAGTATGGGACAGGGGAATGAAAAACTGTTTTTT.

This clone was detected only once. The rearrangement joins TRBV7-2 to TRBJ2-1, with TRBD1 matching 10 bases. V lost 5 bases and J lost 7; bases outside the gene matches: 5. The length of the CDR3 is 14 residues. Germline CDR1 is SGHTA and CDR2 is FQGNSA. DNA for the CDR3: TGTGCCAGCAGCCCCTGGGGACAGGGGAATGAGCAGTTCTTC. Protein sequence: CASSPWGQGNEQFF.

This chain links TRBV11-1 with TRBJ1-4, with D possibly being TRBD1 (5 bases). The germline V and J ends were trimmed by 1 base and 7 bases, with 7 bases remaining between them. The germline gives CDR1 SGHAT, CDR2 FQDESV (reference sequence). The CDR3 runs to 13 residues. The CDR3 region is CASSLGQSEKLFF. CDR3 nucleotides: TGTGCCAGCAGCTTAGGACAGAGTGAAAAACTGTTTTTT.

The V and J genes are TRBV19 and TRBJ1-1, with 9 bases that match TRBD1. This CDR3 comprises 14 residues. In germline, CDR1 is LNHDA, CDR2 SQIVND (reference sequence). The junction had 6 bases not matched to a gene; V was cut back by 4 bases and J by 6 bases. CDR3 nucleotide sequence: TGTGCCAGTAGTAAGGGACAGGGCTTGGCTGAAGCTTTCTTT. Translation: CASSKGQGLAEAFF.

The CDR3 protein is CASSPSGANYGYTF. CDR3 coding DNA: TGTGCCAGCTCACCGTCAGGGGCGAACTATGGCTACACCTTC. V gene TRBV18 combines with J gene TRBJ1-2, with D tentatively TRBD1 (6 bases). Germline V gene data show CDR1 as KGHSH and CDR2 as LQKENI. Deletions cut 3 bases from V and 2 bases from J, with 10 bases between. The CDR3 covers 14 residues. The full variable domain, rest sourced from reference TRBV18 and TRBJ1-2, is NAGVMQNPRHLVRRRGQEARLRCSPMKGHSHVYWYRQLPEEGLKFMVYLQKENIIDESGMPKERFSAEFPKEGPSILRIQQVVRGDSAAYFCASSPSGANYGYTFGSGTRLTVV.

The CDR3 DNA follows: TGTGCCAGCAGCCAAGAGACAGTTAGGGGTGATGAAAAACTGTTTTTT. Residues: CASSQETVRGDEKLFF. This chain links TRBV3-1 (or the pseudogene TRBV3-2) with TRBJ1-4; D perhaps matches TRBD1 (5 bases). V lost 0 bases and J 6 bases, leaving 14 bases between the germline ends. Germline lookup yields CDR1 LGHDT and CDR2 YNNKEL (reference sequence). There are 16 residues in the CDR3.

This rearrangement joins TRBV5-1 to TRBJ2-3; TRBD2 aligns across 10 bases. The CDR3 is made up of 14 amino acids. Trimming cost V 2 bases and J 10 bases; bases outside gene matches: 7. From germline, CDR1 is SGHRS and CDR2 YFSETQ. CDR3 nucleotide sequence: TGCGCCAGCAGCTTCTCTAGCGGGAGTGAGGCGCAGTATTTT. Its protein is CASSFSSGSEAQYF.

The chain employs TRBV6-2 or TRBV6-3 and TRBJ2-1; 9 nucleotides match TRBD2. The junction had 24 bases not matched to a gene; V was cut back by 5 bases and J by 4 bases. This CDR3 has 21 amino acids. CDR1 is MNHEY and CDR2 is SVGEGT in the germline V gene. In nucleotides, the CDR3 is TGTGCCAGCAGTGGCCATTGGGGTAATTCGGCGGGAGGGCCGCAGTACAATGAGCAGTTCTTC. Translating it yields CASSGHWGNSAGGPQYNEQFF.

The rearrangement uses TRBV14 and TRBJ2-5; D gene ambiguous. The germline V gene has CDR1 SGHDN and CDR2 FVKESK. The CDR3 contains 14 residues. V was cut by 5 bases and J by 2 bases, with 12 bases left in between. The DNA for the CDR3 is TGTGCCAGCAGCTCTCTACAGATACAAGAGACCCAGTACTTC. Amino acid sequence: CASSSLQIQETQYF.

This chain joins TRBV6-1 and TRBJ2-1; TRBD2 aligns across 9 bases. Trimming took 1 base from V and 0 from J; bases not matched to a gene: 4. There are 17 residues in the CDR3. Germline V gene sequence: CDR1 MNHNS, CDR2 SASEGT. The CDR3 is CASSEVLTSGSYNEQFF. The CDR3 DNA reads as TGTGCCAGCAGTGAAGTCCTGACTAGCGGCTCCTACAATGAGCAGTTCTTC.

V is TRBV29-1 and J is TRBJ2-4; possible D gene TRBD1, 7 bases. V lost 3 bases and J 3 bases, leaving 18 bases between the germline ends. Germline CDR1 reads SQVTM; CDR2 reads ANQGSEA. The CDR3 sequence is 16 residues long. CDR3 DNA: TGCAGCGTTGAGGTTTTCAGGGGGGATTACAAAAACATTCAGTACTTC. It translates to CSVEVFRGDYKNIQYF.